This is a list of T cell receptor beta chains from one sample in a study of OX40 agonist ivuxolimab in advanced cancers. Repertoires were generated with immunoSEQ multiplex PCR, while TCRdb's copy carries only in-frame clones and drops some. The data contain about 76,000 clones, about 88% of them singletons. Material: CD4+ or CD8+ T cells sorted from blood, obtained in a trial of the OX40 agonist ivuxolimab. The receptors were sampled from an adult with an advanced solid tumor such as melanoma, head and neck, liver or kidney cancer. CDR3s include the opening cysteine and the closing phenylalanine or tryptophan. A D gene is named only where the DNA matches it firmly. Clone size, where shown, is once, few, many, or a class for clones that have expanded.

TRBD1 TRBJ1-6 TRBV6-5 few TGTGCCAGCAGGATGGACAGGGGTTCACCCCTCCACTTT CASRMDRGSPLHF
NA TRBJ2-5 TRBV5-1 few TGCGCCAGCAGCACCCAAGAGACCCAGTACTTC CASSTQETQYF
NA TRBJ1-1 TRBV28 few TGTGCCAGCAGTTCGAGGGGCAGATCCGCTGAAGCTTTCTTT CASSSRGRSAEAFF
TRBD2 TRBJ2-2 TRBV15 NA TGTGCCACCAGCATTAGCGGGGGGTACACCGGGGAGCTGTTTTTT CATSISGGYTGELFF
TRBD2 TRBJ2-1 TRBV5-1 NA TGCGCCAGCAGCTTGAGGGGTAGCGGGGGGCCCCAGGATGAGCAGTTCTTC CASSLRGSGGPQDEQFF
TRBD1 TRBJ1-2 TRBV6-1 NA TGTGCCAGCAGTGCGCCGGTCGGGGACAGGGGACGGTACTATGGCTACACCTTC CASSAPVGDRGRYYGYTF
NA TRBJ2-5 TRBV5-1 NA TGCGCCAGCAGCTTGGGGAGTACCGACCAGACCCAGTACTTC CASSLGSTDQTQYF
NA TRBJ1-6 TRBV25-1 NA TGTGCCAGCAGTATGGGCCTTATAGGGAATTCACCCCTCCACTTT CASSMGLIGNSPLHF
NA TRBJ2-3 TRBV4-3 NA TGCGCCAGCAGCCAAGAGTCCTGGGCAACCTCTACGCAGTATTTT CASSQESWATSTQYF
NA TRBJ1-4 TRBV9 NA TGTGCCAGCAGCGTAGCGGGGGAGGAAGATGAAAAACTGTTTTTT CASSVAGEEDEKLFF
TRBD2 TRBJ2-7 TRBV9 NA TGTGCCAGCAGCCGCGGAGGGCGACTAGCCGGTACCTACGAGCAGTACTTC CASSRGGRLAGTYEQYF
NA TRBJ2-3 TRBV7-3 NA TGTGCCAGCAGCCAGGGGTTCTTAGGGACGCAGTATTTT CASSQGFLGTQYF
NA TRBJ2-2 TRBV15 NA TGTGCCACCAGCAGGGACGAAGACGGGGAGCTGTTTTTT CATSRDEDGELFF
NA TRBJ1-2 TRBV7-9 NA TGTGCCAGCAGCCCGTCATTCGTTCGGGGGGCGGTCTATGGCTACACCTTC CASSPSFVRGAVYGYTF
NA TRBJ2-7 TRBV28 NA TGTGCCAGCAGTTCCCTGGACCGTCCCTACGAGCAGTACTTC CASSSLDRPYEQYF
NA TRBJ1-4 TRBV28 NA TGTGCCAGCACCACATCCCATGAAAAACTGTTTTTT CASTTSHEKLFF
NA TRBJ2-2 TRBV18 NA TGTGCCAGCTCATCTAACAGCTACGGGGAGCTGTTTTTT CASSSNSYGELFF
TRBD1 TRBJ2-3 TRBV5-1 NA TGCGCCAGCAGCCAGACAGGGGGCATCGGCACAGATACGCAGTATTTT CASSQTGGIGTDTQYF
NA TRBJ1-6 TRBV6-1 NA TGTGCCAGCAGCCGTAATTCACCCCTCCACTTT CASSRNSPLHF
TRBD1 TRBJ2-5 TRBV7-7 NA TGTGCCAGCAGCTTGACAGGGGTCCGCGAGACCCAGTACTTC CASSLTGVRETQYF
TRBD1 TRBJ1-1 TRBV6-5 NA TGTGCCAGCAGTACCCGGGACAGGGGAGTCCCTGAAGCTTTCTTT CASSTRDRGVPEAFF
NA TRBJ1-5 TRBV6-6 once TGTGCCAGCGGGACTAGCAATCAGCCCCAGCATTTT CASGTSNQPQHF
NA TRBJ1-2 TRBV15 NA TGTGCCACCAGCAGAGATCCCGGGGGTTATGGCTACACCTTC CATSRDPGGYGYTF
TRBD2 TRBJ2-1 TRBV18 NA TGTGCCAGCTCCGCCGGGGGGGGCTACTACAATGAGCAGTTCTTC CASSAGGGYYNEQFF
NA TRBJ1-1 TRBV6-5 NA TGTGCCAGCAGTTCGATAACAGGGAACACCGAAGCTTTCTTT CASSSITGNTEAFF
NA TRBJ2-7 TRBV18 NA TGTGCCAGCTCACTTCTAAGGGGCCCAGGCGAGCAGTACTTC CASSLLRGPGEQYF
NA TRBJ2-7 TRBV5-1 NA TGCGCCAGCAGCTTGGCCCTAACAGGGCCCCTCGACGAGCAGTACTTC CASSLALTGPLDEQYF